The text below deals with one TCR beta chain. Its antigen is undetermined. Other DNA sequences from this sample encode an identical CDR3 as well. This entry comes from a study of shared clonotypes between healthy human individuals. As for the study in general: Three CD4 naive, three CD4 memory, two CD8 naive and one CD8 memory plate were used per donor.

The split of CD4+ cells yielded CD45RA+ naive and CD45RA-negative memory subsets. The V gene's germline CDR1 is MNHNY and CDR2 SVGAGI (reference sequence). J gave up 4 bases and V 5 bases, and 6 bases lay outside the gene matches. This CDR3 has 14 amino acids. The study, taken as a whole, reports: Having only a few donors restricted how much genetic and exposure-history diversity was captured.

The assay was carried out at the deep level. Assay used: immunoSEQ multiplex PCR; TCRdb lists only in-frame clones, some missing. The sample has about 710,000 clones, 55% to 80% seen once. The rearrangement links TRBV6-6 to TRBJ2-7; 9 bases map to TRBD1. This clonotype was obtained from a young woman in good health. Sequenced sample: memory CD4+ T cells sorted from blood. Subset in this sample: CD45RA-negative fraction. Here the CDR3 DNA reads TGTGCCAGCAGTCCCGGGACAGGGCTTTACGAGCAGTACTTC. Protein sequence: CASSPGTGLYEQYF.